This is a list of T cell receptor beta chains from one sample in a study of shared clonotypes between healthy human individuals. Profiled with immunoSEQ multiplex PCR; TCRdb holds only in-frame clones, not every one. This sample yields fewer than 1.8 million clones, of which about 98.5% are seen a single time; roughly 0.35% belongs to the top ten. Sequenced material: naive CD4+ T cells sorted from blood. Receptor source: a man aged 30 to 45 in good health. The CDR3 runs from the conserved cysteine through the conserved F or W. Each record gives: D gene, clone size, V gene, J gene, CDR3 DNA, CDR3 protein. The D gene is left open where the match is weak. Some rows have no size entry. The others give once, few or many, or a class for an expanded clone.

d_call: NA; clone_size: NA; v_call: TRBV2; j_call: TRBJ2-7; cdr3_nt: TGTGCCAGCAGTGAAGTCAGGGCAGGGGACTACGAGCAGTACTTC; cdr3_aa: CASSEVRAGDYEQYF
d_call: NA; clone_size: once; v_call: TRBV6-5; j_call: TRBJ2-7; cdr3_nt: TGTGCCAGCAGTTGGGCCGGGTCATTAACCTACGAGCAGTACTTC; cdr3_aa: CASSWAGSLTYEQYF
d_call: NA; clone_size: NA; v_call: TRBV20-1; j_call: TRBJ2-7; cdr3_nt: TGCAGTGCGAGGTTCGTCCACGAGCAGTACTTC; cdr3_aa: CSARFVHEQYF
d_call: TRBD1; clone_size: NA; v_call: TRBV5-1; j_call: TRBJ2-1; cdr3_nt: TGCGCCAGCAGCTTGGGGACAGGGGGCGATGAGCAGTTCTTC; cdr3_aa: CASSLGTGGDEQFF
d_call: TRBD2; clone_size: NA; v_call: TRBV6-1; j_call: TRBJ2-1; cdr3_nt: TGTGCCAGCAGATTGACTAGCGGGAGAAGCAATGAGCAGTTCTTC; cdr3_aa: CASRLTSGRSNEQFF
d_call: TRBD1; clone_size: NA; v_call: TRBV2; j_call: TRBJ1-5; cdr3_nt: TGTGCCAGCAGAGACAGGGGCAATCAGCCCCAGCATTTT; cdr3_aa: CASRDRGNQPQHF
d_call: NA; clone_size: NA; v_call: TRBV10-3; j_call: TRBJ2-2; cdr3_nt: TGTGCCATCAGACGGAGGGGCACCGGGGAGCTGTTTTTT; cdr3_aa: CAIRRRGTGELFF
d_call: TRBD1; clone_size: NA; v_call: TRBV7-9; j_call: TRBJ2-3; cdr3_nt: TGTGCCAGCAGCTCCCTGCTGGACAGGTCTTATAATACGCAGTATTTT; cdr3_aa: CASSSLLDRSYNTQYF
d_call: NA; clone_size: NA; v_call: TRBV9; j_call: TRBJ1-2; cdr3_nt: TGTGCCAGCAGCGTACGGGGCCTTGGCTACACCTTC; cdr3_aa: CASSVRGLGYTF
d_call: TRBD2; clone_size: NA; v_call: TRBV27; j_call: TRBJ2-2; cdr3_nt: TGTGCCAGCAGTTTCCTAGCGGGAGGGACCGGGGAGCTGTTTTTT; cdr3_aa: CASSFLAGGTGELFF